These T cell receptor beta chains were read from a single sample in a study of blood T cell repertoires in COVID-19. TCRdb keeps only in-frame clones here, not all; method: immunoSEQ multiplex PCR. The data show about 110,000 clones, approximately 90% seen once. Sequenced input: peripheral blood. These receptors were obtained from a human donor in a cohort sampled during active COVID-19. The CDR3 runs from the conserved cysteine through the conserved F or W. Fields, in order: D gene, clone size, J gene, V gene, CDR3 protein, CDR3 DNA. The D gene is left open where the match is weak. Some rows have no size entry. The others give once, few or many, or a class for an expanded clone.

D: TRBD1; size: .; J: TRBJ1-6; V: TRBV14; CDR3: CASSQVGTGGSPLHF; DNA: TGTGCCAGCAGCCAAGTGGGGACAGGGGGTTCACCCCTCCACTTT
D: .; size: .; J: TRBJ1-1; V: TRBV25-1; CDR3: CASSESGEWRTEAFF; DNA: TGTGCCAGCAGTGAATCCGGGGAATGGCGTACTGAAGCTTTCTTT
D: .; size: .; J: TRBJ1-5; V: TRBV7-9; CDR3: CASSNGINSNQPQHF; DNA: TGTGCCAGCAGCAACGGGATCAATAGCAATCAGCCCCAGCATTTT
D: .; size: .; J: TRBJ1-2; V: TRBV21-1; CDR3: CASSPRDPNYGYTF; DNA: TGTGCCAGCAGCCCGCGGGATCCTAACTATGGCTACACCTTC
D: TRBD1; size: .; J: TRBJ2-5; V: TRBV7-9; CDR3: CASSLQGVQETQYF; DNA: TGTGCCAGCAGCCTACAGGGGGTCCAAGAGACCCAGTACTTC
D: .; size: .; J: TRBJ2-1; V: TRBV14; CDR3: CASSHPRNGYNEQFF; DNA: TGTGCCAGCAGCCACCCGCGAAACGGGTACAATGAGCAGTTCTTC
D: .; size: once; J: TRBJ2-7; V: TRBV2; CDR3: CASSEGGPIYEQYF; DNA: TGTGCCAGCAGTGAAGGGGGCCCGATTTACGAGCAGTACTTC
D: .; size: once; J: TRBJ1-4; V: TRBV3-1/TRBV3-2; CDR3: CASSQDGRIDRLFF; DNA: TGTGCCAGCAGCCAAGATGGCAGGATCGATCGACTGTTTTTT
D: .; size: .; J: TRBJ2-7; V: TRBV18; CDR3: CASSAPSSRDSYEQYF; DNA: TGTGCCAGCTCCGCCCCCTCCTCGCGGGACTCCTACGAGCAGTACTTC
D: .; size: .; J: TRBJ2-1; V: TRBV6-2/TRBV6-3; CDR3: CASSFSGMSSYNEQFF; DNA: TGTGCCAGCAGTTTTTCGGGGATGAGCTCCTACAATGAGCAGTTCTTC
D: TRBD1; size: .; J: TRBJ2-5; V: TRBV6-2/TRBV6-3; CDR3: CASSYLRQGAGETQYF; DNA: TGTGCCAGCAGTTATCTACGACAGGGGGCTGGAGAGACCCAGTACTTC
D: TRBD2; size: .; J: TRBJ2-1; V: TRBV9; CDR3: CASSVGRLASSYNEQFF; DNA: TGTGCCAGCAGCGTAGGCAGACTAGCGAGCTCCTACAATGAGCAGTTCTTC
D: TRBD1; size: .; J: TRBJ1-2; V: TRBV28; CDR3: CASSLPGSGTGFGYTF; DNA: TGTGCCAGCAGTTTACCTGGGTCCGGGACAGGGTTTGGCTACACCTTC
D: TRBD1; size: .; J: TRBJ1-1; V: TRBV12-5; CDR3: CASGLAKTGAKAEAFF; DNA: TGTGCTAGTGGTTTGGCAAAGACAGGGGCGAAGGCTGAAGCTTTCTTT
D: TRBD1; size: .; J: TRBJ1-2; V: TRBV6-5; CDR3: CASSYTTGLLYGYTF; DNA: TGTGCCAGCAGTTACACGACAGGGTTGCTCTATGGCTACACCTTC
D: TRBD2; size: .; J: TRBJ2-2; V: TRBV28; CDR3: CASSYTLAGGNTGELFF; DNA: TGTGCCAGCAGCTACACTCTAGCGGGAGGTAACACCGGGGAGCTGTTTTTT
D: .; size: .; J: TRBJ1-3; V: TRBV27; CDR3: CASSFRGGNTIYF; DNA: TGTGCCAGCAGTTTTCGGGGGGGAAACACCATATATTTT
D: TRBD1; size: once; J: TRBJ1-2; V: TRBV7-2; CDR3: CASSRGGQGNYGYTF; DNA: TGTGCCAGCAGCCGCGGGGGACAGGGGAACTATGGCTACACCTTC
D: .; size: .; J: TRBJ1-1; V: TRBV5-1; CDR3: CASSLETWTVEAFF; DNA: TGCGCCAGCAGCCTGGAAACCTGGACAGTGGAAGCTTTCTTT
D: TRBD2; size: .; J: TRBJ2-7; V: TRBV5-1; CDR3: CASRGTSSYEQYF; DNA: TGCGCCAGCAGGGGGACTAGCTCTTACGAGCAGTACTTC
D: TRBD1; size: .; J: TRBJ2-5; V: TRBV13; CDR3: CASSSRDRGQETQYF; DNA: TGTGCCAGCAGCTCCCGGGACAGGGGTCAAGAGACCCAGTACTTC
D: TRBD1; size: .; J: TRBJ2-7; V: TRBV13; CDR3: CASSAIGTGGSYEQYF; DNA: TGTGCCAGCAGCGCTATAGGGACAGGCGGCTCCTACGAGCAGTACTTC
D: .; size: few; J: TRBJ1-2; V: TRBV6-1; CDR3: CASSETTDAPSYGYTF; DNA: TGTGCCAGCAGTGAAACGACAGACGCTCCCTCCTATGGCTACACCTTC